The clone carrying this T cell receptor (beta chain) occurred many times. Its antigen is unidentified. V lost 5 bases to trimming and J lost 9 bases, with 19 bases between them. Germline CDR1 is SGHTA and CDR2 is FQGNSA. The CDR3 length is 15 residues. The sample comes from a study of T cell repertoires in cytomegalovirus infection. Study-wide context: Public TCR beta signatures provided an indication of both CMV infection and a matching HLA type.

Study results and caveats: The study identified carriers of CMV plus the relevant HLA from cumulative public TCR beta family frequency. HLA-C-restricted, CMV-specific TCR beta clonotypes were dominant ex vivo.

TCRdb itself ran the reads through MiXCR, one entry per CDR3 protein. Of some 180,000 distinct CDR3 sequences in the sample, about 20% were seen once. The sequence was collected from a human donor in good health (CMV status not recorded). Some clones in this sample may be carry-over from other donors' samples. This rearrangement joins TRBV7-2 to TRBJ2-2; D remains unclear. Sequencing was performed on PBMCs. DNA for the CDR3: TGTGCCAGCAGCCCCTCCCCGGTAGAAGGACGGGAGCTGTTTTTT. The encoded protein is CASSPSPVEGRELFF.